These 24 T cell receptor beta chains were sequenced from one sample in a study of T cells in Graves' hyperthyroidism and ophthalmopathy. Template material for amplifying TCR beta CDR3 regions consisted of RNA transcripts. During a first-round RT-PCR of the TCR CDR3, the HTBI primer set was used. Using its own MiXCR run on the multiplex PCR reads, TCRdb lists one record per CDR3 protein. The sample lists 500,000 to 750,000 distinct CDR3 sequences, roughly 50% seen once, with around 7.7% in the top ten. The source material was peripheral blood or thyroid tissue (not recorded which). These receptors were collected from a woman in her late teens or twenties with Graves' hyperthyroidism.

This chain uses TRBV14 with TRBJ2-5, with D perhaps TRBD1 or TRBD2 (5 bases each). The CDR3 sequence is 14 residues long. Trimming removed 5 bases from V and 1 base from J, with 11 bases in between. Germline V gene sequence: CDR1 SGHDN, CDR2 FVKESK. The CDR3 sequence is CASSSEGIQETQYF. CDR3 bases: TGTGCCAGCAGCTCAGAGGGGATCCAAGAGACCCAGTACTTC.

This clonotype occurred a few times. The genes are TRBV11-2 and TRBJ1-1; D unresolved. The CDR3 is made up of 15 amino acids. Germline V gene data show CDR1 as SGHAT and CDR2 as FQNNGV. With 2 bases removed from V and 1 base from J, the gap between germline ends came to 11 bases. The CDR3 DNA reads TGTGCCAGCAGCTTAAAAGTGTCCAAGAACACTGAAGCTTTCTTT. It specifies CASSLKVSKNTEAFF.

This chain connects TRBV20-1 to TRBJ1-6, with TRBD1 matching over 8 bases. Trimming cost V 6 bases and J 9 bases; bases outside gene matches: 7. CDR1 is DFQATT, CDR2 SNEGSKA, per germline (reference sequence). This CDR3 is built from 13 residues. Here the CDR3 DNA reads TGCAGTGCGCAGACAGGGGTGGCTTCACCCCTCCACTTT. Amino acid sequence: CSAQTGVASPLHF.

This clonotype occurred many times. This chain connects TRBV2 to TRBJ1-6; tentative D call: TRBD1 (6 bases). Germline lookup yields CDR1 SNHLY and CDR2 FYNNEI. The CDR3 contains 14 residues. The V end lost 4 bases, the J end lost 10 bases, and 14 bases lay between the germline ends. CDR3: CASSVTQGRSPLHF. In DNA form, the CDR3 reads TGTGCCAGCAGTGTTACCCAGGGGCGCTCACCCCTCCACTTT.

In its sample, this clonotype was seen a few times. The rearrangement uses TRBV9 and TRBJ1-3; TRBD1 matches 9 bases. Trimming at V came to 7 bases and at J to 3 bases, leaving 11 bases not matched to a gene. Per the germline V gene, CDR1 is SGDLS and CDR2 is YYNGEE. This CDR3 spans 16 amino acids. The DNA for the CDR3 is TGTGCCAGCTCACTGAGTACAGGGGGCAATGGAAACACCATATATTTT. Its translation: CASSLSTGGNGNTIYF. Supplemented by reference TRBV9 and TRBJ1-3, the full variable domain reads DSGVTQTPKHLITATGQRVTLRCSPRSGDLSVYWYQQSLDQGLQFLIQYYNGEERAKGNILERFSAQQFPDLHSELNLSSLELGDSALYFCASSLSTGGNGNTIYFGEGSWLTVV.

In regard to this clonotype: Lacking the conserved final phenylalanine or tryptophan, this CDR3 likely reflects a read error. The DNA is left out, because the CDR3 cannot be placed on it with certainty; the CDR3 is given as TCRdb lists it. V is TRBV12-3 or TRBV12-4 and J is TRBJ2-2; TRBD2, the table's D call, was not compared with the DNA. The CDR3 is 11 residues long, counting both termini. CDR3 region: CASSEGTSGRR.

This clonotype was counted a few times. The J gene is TRBJ1-4, the V gene TRBV2; 7 bases map to TRBD1. This CDR3 is 13 amino acids long. V trimming: 4 bases; J trimming: 7 bases; junction bases outside the gene matches: 3. Germline V gene sequence: CDR1 SNHLY, CDR2 FYNNEI. This CDR3 reads CASSARQGEKLFF. CDR3 nucleotide sequence: TGTGCCAGCAGTGCCCGACAGGGTGAAAAACTGTTTTTT. Based on the CDR3 plus reference TRBV2 and TRBJ1-4, the full variable domain is EPEVTQTPSHQVTQMGQEVILRCVPISNHLYFYWYRQILGQKVEFLVSFYNNEISEKSEIFDDQFSVERPDGSNFTLKIRSTKLEDSAMYFCASSARQGEKLFFGSGTQLSVL.

This clonotype was seen repeatedly, ten times or more. The chain is built from TRBV4-3 and TRBJ1-1; weak D call: TRBD1 (5 bases). The germline CDR1 and CDR2 sequences are LGHNA and YSLEER. V was clipped by 0 bases and J by 3 bases, with 11 bases between them. The CDR3 covers 15 residues. In nucleotides, the CDR3 is TGCGCCAGCAGCCAAGAGCCAGGGCAGGACACTGAAGCTTTCTTT. Amino acids: CASSQEPGQDTEAFF.

The rearrangement joins TRBV3-1 to TRBJ2-5, with TRBD2 as a possible D gene (6 bases). The CDR3 runs 16 residues. Trimming took off 0 bases at V and 2 bases at J, with 13 bases between the two ends. The germline gives CDR1 LGHDT, CDR2 YNNKEL (reference sequence). CDR3 loop: CASSQDVAAIQETQYF. The CDR3 nucleotides are TGTGCCAGCAGCCAAGATGTAGCGGCAATACAAGAGACCCAGTACTTC.

With respect to this clonotype: This may be a read error, as it is one base from a much larger clone. The conserved final phenylalanine or tryptophan is absent from the CDR3, which likely points to a read error. The rearrangement joins TRBV20-1 to TRBJ2-1; possibly TRBD1 for D (6 bases). The V and J ends lost 3 bases and 8 bases respectively, with 14 bases between them. Per the germline V gene, CDR1 is DFQATT and CDR2 is SNEGSKA (reference sequence). The CDR3 contains 13 residues. The CDR3 protein is CSARGAGIDEQFL. In nucleotides, the CDR3 is TGCAGTGCTAGGGGGGCAGGGATCGATGAGCAGTTCCTC.

This clonotype appeared a few times. The chain is built from TRBV4-2 and TRBJ2-3; 11 nucleotides agree with TRBD2. V trimming: 0 bases; J trimming: 2 bases; junction bases outside the gene matches: 4. The germline V gene encodes CDR1 LGHNA and CDR2 YNFKEQ. The CDR3 contains 17 residues. In DNA, the CDR3 is TGTGCCAGCAGCCAAGAACTAGCGGGAGAGTTCACAGATACGCAGTATTTT. Translated, it gives CASSQELAGEFTDTQYF.

This rearrangement joins TRBV2 to TRBJ2-7; 9 positions agree with TRBD1. V lost 6 bases, J lost 4 bases, and 7 bases stayed unmatched. This CDR3 contains 14 residues. The germline CDR1 and CDR2 sequences are SNHLY and FYNNEI. The CDR3 region has the DNA TGTGCCAGCAGCGTGGGGACAGGGAGTTACGAGCAGTACTTC. This gives the protein CASSVGTGSYEQYF.

This chain joins TRBV9 and TRBJ1-2; D not resolved. The length of the CDR3 is 14 residues. Germline loops: CDR1 SGDLS, CDR2 YYNGEE. V was clipped by 4 bases and J by 4 bases, with 14 bases between them. CDR3 sequence reads: CASSSQETVYGYTF. The CDR3 region has the DNA TGTGCCAGCAGCTCTCAAGAGACGGTCTATGGCTACACCTTC.

This clonotype has only a few counts. The junction shows a germline mismatch at one end, possibly a read error. V and J are TRBV6-2 or TRBV6-3 and TRBJ2-7, with D uncertain. Per germline, CDR1 MNHEY and CDR2 SVGEGT. The CDR3 contains 12 residues. This CDR3 is CASSNSVGEQYF. The DNA for the CDR3 is TGTGCCAGCAGTAACTCCGTCGGCGAGCAGTACTTC.

This clonotype was recorded many times. This sequence joins TRBV4-1 and TRBJ2-7, with 7 positions matching TRBD2. Germline V gene data show CDR1 as MGHRA and CDR2 as YSYEKL. With 1 base clipped from V and 0 bases from J, the junction kept 6 bases outside the gene matches. The CDR3 has 16 amino acids. CDR3 sequence (DNA): TGCGCCAGCAGCCAAGGGAGCGGGGCTAGCTCCTACGAGCAGTACTTC. Translation: CASSQGSGASSYEQYF.

This clonotype has a count of ten or more. V and J are TRBV5-4 and TRBJ1-2; D call uncertain. Germline loops: CDR1 SGHNT, CDR2 YYREEE (reference sequence). V was shortened by 0 bases and J by 4 bases, with 13 bases between the two germline ends. The CDR3 extends over 15 amino acids. DNA for the CDR3: TGTGCCAGCAGCTTGGATCCGTCTGGCCTCTATGGCTACACCTTC. Protein: CASSLDPSGLYGYTF.

The CDR3 here is CASSQGAFTEKLFF. DNA for the CDR3: TGTGCCAGCAGCCAGGGGGCGTTCACTGAAAAACTGTTTTTT. The chain recombines TRBV7-8 with TRBJ1-4, with 8 bases matching TRBD1. CDR1 and CDR2 (germline): SGHVS, FQNEAQ. The CDR3 has 14 amino acids. The trim removed 5 bases at V and 7 bases at J, leaving 6 bases unmatched.

V is TRBV7-6 and J is TRBJ2-5; 8 bases agree with TRBD2. Per germline, CDR1 SGHVS and CDR2 FNYEAQ. This CDR3 contains 14 residues. V lost 3 bases to trimming and J lost 12 bases; unmatched junction nucleotides: 12. CDR3 sequence reads: CASSLTSEETLEYF. Written as DNA, the CDR3 is TGTGCCAGCAGCTTGACTAGCGAAGAGACCCTCGAGTACTTC.

This clonotype occurred many times. The CDR3 sequence: CASSALLGADLYEQYF. DNA for the CDR3: TGTGCCAGCAGCGCTCTTTTAGGGGCGGACCTCTACGAGCAGTACTTC. The rearrangement uses TRBV9 and TRBJ2-7, with D possibly being TRBD1 (5 bases). Germline V gives CDR1 SGDLS, CDR2 YYNGEE. This CDR3 region has 16 residues. V was pared by 3 bases and J by 3 bases, with 19 bases between.

Ten or more counts support this clonotype. The chain carries TRBV10-3 and TRBJ1-6, with D possibly TRBD1 on 6 matching bases. The CDR3 runs to 14 residues. Germline V lookup: CDR1 ENHRY, CDR2 SYGVKD. V gave up 7 bases and J gave up 5 bases, with 12 bases separating them. As DNA, the CDR3 is TGTGCCATCAAAGCGACAGGAGATAATTCACCCCTCCACTTT. This translates into CAIKATGDNSPLHF.

The chain uses TRBV19 and TRBJ2-3; TRBD1 agrees at 10 bases. The CDR3 runs 13 residues. Germline CDR1 reads LNHDA; CDR2 reads SQIVND (reference sequence). The junction had 5 bases not matched to a gene; V was cut back by 9 bases and J by 5 bases. CDR3: CASRDRGLDTQYF. The CDR3 nucleotides are TGTGCCAGCCGGGACAGGGGTTTAGATACGCAGTATTTT.

The chain links TRBV2 to TRBJ1-1; D is perhaps TRBD1 (5 bases). Trimming stripped 6 bases from V and 3 bases from J, with 8 bases between. The CDR3 runs to 12 residues. Per germline, CDR1 SNHLY and CDR2 FYNNEI. For the CDR3, the DNA is TGTGCCAGCAGGGCGGGGGACACTGAAGCTTTCTTT. This codes for CASRAGDTEAFF.

This clonotype was counted ten times or more. This chain connects TRBV5-1 to TRBJ1-4; 9 bases map to TRBD1. The CDR3 is made up of 15 amino acids. Germline V gives CDR1 SGHRS, CDR2 YFSETQ. V lost 0 bases and J lost 6; bases outside the gene matches: 3. CDR3 coding DNA: TGCGCCAGCAGCTTGGCCGGGACAGGGTATGAAAAACTGTTTTTT. Translated: CASSLAGTGYEKLFF.

In its sample, this clonotype was seen many times. This chain joins TRBV6-5 and TRBJ2-7; D uncertain. CDR3 size: 14 residues. Germline loops: CDR1 MNHEY, CDR2 SVGAGI. Trimming removed 4 bases at V and 2 bases at J, with 12 bases between. As DNA, the CDR3 is TGTGCCAGCAGTTCCTCGGTGGCAACCTACGAGCAGTACTTC. Its protein is CASSSSVATYEQYF.